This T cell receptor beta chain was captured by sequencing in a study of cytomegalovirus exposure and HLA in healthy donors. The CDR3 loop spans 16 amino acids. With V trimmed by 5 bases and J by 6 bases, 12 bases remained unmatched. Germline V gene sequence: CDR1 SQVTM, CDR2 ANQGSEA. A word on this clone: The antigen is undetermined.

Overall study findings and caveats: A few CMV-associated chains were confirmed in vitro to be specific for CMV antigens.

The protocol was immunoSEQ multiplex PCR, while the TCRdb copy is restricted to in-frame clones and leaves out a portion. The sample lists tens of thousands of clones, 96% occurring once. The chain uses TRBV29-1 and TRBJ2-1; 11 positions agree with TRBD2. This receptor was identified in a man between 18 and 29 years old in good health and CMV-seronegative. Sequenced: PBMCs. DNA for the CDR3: TGCAGCGTTTTAAAGGGGAGACTAGCGGGGCTCAATGAGCAGTTCTTC. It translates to CSVLKGRLAGLNEQFF.